This T cell receptor (beta chain) stems from a study of shared clonotypes between healthy human individuals. CDR1 and CDR2 from the germline V gene are SGHTA and FQGNSA. Trimming took off 3 bases at V and 0 bases at J, with 8 bases between the two ends. The CDR3 length is 14 residues. Broader study findings: The expectation was that sequencing depth would affect clonotype sharing among donors. A handful of donors had approximately 4.6% of their naive CD4 clonotypes in common.

Details on this clone: Its antigen is still unknown. The same CDR3 is also encoded by other DNA sequences in this sample.

Sorted-subset replicate PCRs used 200 to 250 ng DNA, approximately 27,000 T cell genomes. Clones were read by immunoSEQ multiplex PCR, and TCRdb kept only the in-frame ones, dropping some. The sample lists fewer than 3 million clones, about 90% seen once, with approximately 0.39% in the top ten. Only Caucasian adults living in Nashville, Tennessee made up the donor group. Sequenced material: naive CD4+ T cells from PBMCs. The subset is: CD45RA+ positively selected. The rearrangement links TRBV7-2 to TRBJ2-5; D not certain. This TCR came from a man between 18 and 35 years old in good health. Some clones in this sample may be carry-over from other donors' samples. CDR3 nucleotide sequence: TGTGCCAGCAGCTTGCGACGTTACCAAGAGACCCAGTACTTC. Encoded protein: CASSLRRYQETQYF.